The rows below give T cell receptor beta chains drawn from one sample of a study of cytomegalovirus exposure and HLA in healthy donors. Assay used: immunoSEQ multiplex PCR; TCRdb lists only in-frame clones, some missing. This sample yields around 58,000 clones, of which more than 85% are seen a single time; 1.5% to 2% belongs to the top ten. The sample was PBMCs. The receptors stem from a woman aged 18-29 years in good health and CMV-seronegative. Both conserved end residues are part of each CDR3. A D gene is named only where the DNA matches it firmly. Expanded clones get a size class; other rows say once, few or many, or leave the size out.

abundance: -
d_gene: TRBD1
j_gene: TRBJ2-7
v_gene: TRBV5-1
CDR3nt: TGCGCCAGCAGCTTGGTTATGACAGGGCAGTACGAGCAGTACTTC
CDR3aa: CASSLVMTGQYEQYF

abundance: -
d_gene: TRBD1
j_gene: TRBJ2-2
v_gene: TRBV5-1
CDR3nt: TGCGCCAGCAGCCCGGGGACAGGGACCGGGGAGCTGTTTTTT
CDR3aa: CASSPGTGTGELFF

abundance: -
d_gene: TRBD2
j_gene: TRBJ2-1
v_gene: TRBV4-2
CDR3nt: TGTGCCAGCAGCCAAACAGCTCTAGCGGACACAATGAACGAGCAGTTCTTC
CDR3aa: CASSQTALADTMNEQFF

abundance: -
d_gene: -
j_gene: TRBJ2-3
v_gene: TRBV29-1
CDR3nt: TGCAGCGTCCGCGGAGGGACCGCAGATACGCAGTATTTT
CDR3aa: CSVRGGTADTQYF

abundance: -
d_gene: TRBD2
j_gene: TRBJ2-7
v_gene: TRBV10-3
CDR3nt: TGTGCCATCAGCACACTAGCGGGAGGGCCCTACGAGCAGTACTTC
CDR3aa: CAISTLAGGPYEQYF

abundance: -
d_gene: -
j_gene: TRBJ2-2
v_gene: TRBV5-1
CDR3nt: TGCGCCAGCAGCTCGGGACAAGGGACCGGGGAGCTGTTTTTT
CDR3aa: CASSSGQGTGELFF

abundance: -
d_gene: TRBD2
j_gene: TRBJ2-5
v_gene: TRBV20-1
CDR3nt: TGCAGTCGGGGGGTTGGCGAGACCCAGTACTTC
CDR3aa: CSRGVGETQYF

abundance: -
d_gene: -
j_gene: TRBJ1-1
v_gene: TRBV6-4
CDR3nt: TGTGCCAGCAGAAAAGGGAGAAACACTGAAGCTTTCTTT
CDR3aa: CASRKGRNTEAFF

abundance: -
d_gene: -
j_gene: TRBJ1-5
v_gene: TRBV28
CDR3nt: TGTGCCAGCAACCGAGGTCTGGGTCGCAATCAGCCCCAGCATTTT
CDR3aa: CASNRGLGRNQPQHF

abundance: -
d_gene: -
j_gene: TRBJ2-1
v_gene: TRBV6-4
CDR3nt: TGTGCCAGCAGTGACGGGCGGGGAGGGGGCAATGAGCAGTTCTTC
CDR3aa: CASSDGRGGGNEQFF

abundance: -
d_gene: -
j_gene: TRBJ2-3
v_gene: TRBV7-2
CDR3nt: TGTGCCAGCAGCCCCCGACTCCTAACTAGCACAGATACGCAGTATTTT
CDR3aa: CASSPRLLTSTDTQYF

abundance: -
d_gene: -
j_gene: TRBJ1-5
v_gene: TRBV5-1
CDR3nt: TGCGCCAGCAGCCCCCCATCCCAGCATTTT
CDR3aa: CASSPPSQHF

abundance: -
d_gene: TRBD2
j_gene: TRBJ2-5
v_gene: TRBV27
CDR3nt: TGTGCCAGCAGTTTAATTCTAGCGGGAGGGCCGGTTCGAGAGACCCAGTACTTC
CDR3aa: CASSLILAGGPVRETQYF

abundance: -
d_gene: TRBD2
j_gene: TRBJ2-2
v_gene: TRBV7-3
CDR3nt: TGTGCCAGCAGCTTAAGCCCGAGGACTAGCGGGAGCCCGAACACCGGGGAGCTGTTTTTT
CDR3aa: CASSLSPRTSGSPNTGELFF

abundance: -
d_gene: TRBD2
j_gene: TRBJ2-7
v_gene: TRBV7-2
CDR3nt: TGTGCCAGCAGCTCCCACGGGGGGGTCTCCTACGAGCAGTACTTC
CDR3aa: CASSSHGGVSYEQYF

abundance: -
d_gene: TRBD1
j_gene: TRBJ1-1
v_gene: TRBV6-4
CDR3nt: TGTGCCAGCAGTAATCGACAGGGGGCTGAAGCTTTCTTT
CDR3aa: CASSNRQGAEAFF

abundance: -
d_gene: -
j_gene: TRBJ1-2
v_gene: TRBV5-1
CDR3nt: TGCGCCAGCAGCTTGGACTCAGGGAACGCTGGCTACACCTTC
CDR3aa: CASSLDSGNAGYTF

abundance: few
d_gene: TRBD1
j_gene: TRBJ2-3
v_gene: TRBV5-1
CDR3nt: TGCGCCAGCAGCTCCGGACAGGGGACAGATACGCAGTATTTT
CDR3aa: CASSSGQGTDTQYF

abundance: -
d_gene: TRBD2
j_gene: TRBJ2-1
v_gene: TRBV7-8
CDR3nt: TGTGCCAGCAGCCCGACTGGCGGGGGTGGGGAGCAGTTCTTC
CDR3aa: CASSPTGGGGEQFF

abundance: -
d_gene: -
j_gene: TRBJ2-7
v_gene: TRBV7-2
CDR3nt: TGTGCCAGCGGACAGCTATCCTACGAGCAGTACTTC
CDR3aa: CASGQLSYEQYF

abundance: -
d_gene: TRBD1
j_gene: TRBJ2-5
v_gene: TRBV11-3
CDR3nt: TGTGCCAGCAGCGCCCAGGGGGTCAAAGAGACCCAGTACTTC
CDR3aa: CASSAQGVKETQYF

abundance: -
d_gene: TRBD2
j_gene: TRBJ2-1
v_gene: TRBV7-3
CDR3nt: TGTGCCAGCAGCTTGGGACTAGCAGGCGAGCAGTTCTTC
CDR3aa: CASSLGLAGEQFF

abundance: -
d_gene: -
j_gene: TRBJ1-1
v_gene: TRBV5-6
CDR3nt: TGTGCCAGCAGCTTGTGGTCAGGGGTGAACACTGAAGCTTTCTTT
CDR3aa: CASSLWSGVNTEAFF

abundance: -
d_gene: -
j_gene: TRBJ1-2
v_gene: TRBV6-1
CDR3nt: TGTGCCAGCAGTGAACAGCGACAGACTGGCTACACCTTC
CDR3aa: CASSEQRQTGYTF

abundance: -
d_gene: TRBD1
j_gene: TRBJ2-6
v_gene: TRBV7-8
CDR3nt: TGTGCCAGCAGCTTCGACAGGGATACTGGGGCCAACGTCCTGACTTTC
CDR3aa: CASSFDRDTGANVLTF

abundance: -
d_gene: -
j_gene: TRBJ2-3
v_gene: TRBV13
CDR3nt: TGTGCCAGCAGCCCAGGACTTCGGAGCGGCACAGATACGCAGTATTTT
CDR3aa: CASSPGLRSGTDTQYF

abundance: -
d_gene: -
j_gene: TRBJ1-4
v_gene: TRBV29-1
CDR3nt: TGCAGCGCTGCGTCGGGAGGTCTAGAAAAACTGTTTTTT
CDR3aa: CSAASGGLEKLFF

abundance: -
d_gene: -
j_gene: TRBJ2-7
v_gene: TRBV30
CDR3nt: TGTGCCTGGAGTTCGGCTAGCGCTTACGAGCAGTACTTC
CDR3aa: CAWSSASAYEQYF

abundance: -
d_gene: TRBD1
j_gene: TRBJ2-7
v_gene: TRBV6-1
CDR3nt: TGTGCCAGCAGGCGGGACAGGGGGGCTAACGAGCAGTACTTC
CDR3aa: CASRRDRGANEQYF

abundance: -
d_gene: -
j_gene: TRBJ2-1
v_gene: TRBV2
CDR3nt: TGTGCCAGCAGCGTCAATGAGCAGTTCTTC
CDR3aa: CASSVNEQFF

abundance: -
d_gene: -
j_gene: TRBJ2-3
v_gene: TRBV6-5
CDR3nt: TGTGCCAGCAGTTCTGCAGATACGCAGTATTTT
CDR3aa: CASSSADTQYF

abundance: -
d_gene: -
j_gene: TRBJ2-3
v_gene: TRBV7-2
CDR3nt: TGTGCCAGCAGCTTAGGCGGGTCAAGAATCACAGATACGCAGTATTTT
CDR3aa: CASSLGGSRITDTQYF

abundance: -
d_gene: -
j_gene: TRBJ2-3
v_gene: TRBV28
CDR3nt: TGTGCCAGCAGCCAGGGGCGGCAGTATTTT
CDR3aa: CASSQGRQYF

abundance: -
d_gene: -
j_gene: TRBJ2-1
v_gene: TRBV10-1
CDR3nt: TGCGCCAGCAGTGAGTCCCGGACAGCCTCGCCCCACAATGAGCAGTTCTTC
CDR3aa: CASSESRTASPHNEQFF

abundance: -
d_gene: TRBD1
j_gene: TRBJ1-2
v_gene: TRBV19
CDR3nt: TGTGCCAGTAGTATTGTCCGAGGACAGGGGGACTATGGCTACACCTTC
CDR3aa: CASSIVRGQGDYGYTF

abundance: -
d_gene: TRBD2
j_gene: TRBJ2-3
v_gene: TRBV5-1
CDR3nt: TGCGCCAGCAGCTTGGAAGCGGGATACACAGATACGCAGTATTTT
CDR3aa: CASSLEAGYTDTQYF

abundance: -
d_gene: -
j_gene: TRBJ2-7
v_gene: TRBV7-2
CDR3nt: TGTGCCAGCAGCTTACGGGGGAGCCCACCCGAGCAGTACTTC
CDR3aa: CASSLRGSPPEQYF

abundance: once
d_gene: TRBD2
j_gene: TRBJ2-1
v_gene: TRBV19
CDR3nt: TGTGCCACTCAGACTAGCGGGGGGGTATTTGAGCAGTTCTTC
CDR3aa: CATQTSGGVFEQFF

abundance: few
d_gene: TRBD2
j_gene: TRBJ2-2
v_gene: TRBV7-9
CDR3nt: TGTGCCAGCAGCTCCCCTAGCGGGGGCTACACCGGGGAGCTGTTTTTT
CDR3aa: CASSSPSGGYTGELFF

abundance: -
d_gene: -
j_gene: TRBJ1-1
v_gene: TRBV11-2
CDR3nt: TGTGCCAGCAGCTTTCAGATCCGCCGGGGGAACACTGAAGCTTTCTTT
CDR3aa: CASSFQIRRGNTEAFF

abundance: -
d_gene: -
j_gene: TRBJ2-2
v_gene: TRBV6-1
CDR3nt: TGTGCCAGCAGTGATGGGGTAGCGGCCACCGGGGAGCTGTTTTTT
CDR3aa: CASSDGVAATGELFF

abundance: once
d_gene: TRBD1
j_gene: TRBJ2-5
v_gene: TRBV14
CDR3nt: TGTGCCAGCAGCCCCATGACAGGGGGCTCAGAGACCCAGTACTTC
CDR3aa: CASSPMTGGSETQYF

abundance: -
d_gene: -
j_gene: TRBJ2-7
v_gene: TRBV29-1
CDR3nt: TGCAGCGTTTCTGGGGCTTACGAGCAGTACTTC
CDR3aa: CSVSGAYEQYF

abundance: -
d_gene: -
j_gene: TRBJ1-3
v_gene: TRBV28
CDR3nt: TGTGCCAGCAGACTAACAGGGCTGGGAAACACCATATATTTT
CDR3aa: CASRLTGLGNTIYF

abundance: -
d_gene: -
j_gene: TRBJ1-1
v_gene: TRBV4-2
CDR3nt: TGTGCCAGCAGCCAAGATAGCATGAACACTGAAGCTTTCTTT
CDR3aa: CASSQDSMNTEAFF

abundance: -
d_gene: -
j_gene: TRBJ2-3
v_gene: TRBV4-2
CDR3nt: TGTGCCAGCAGCCAAGACCCGCTAAGTAGCACAGATACGCAGTATTTT
CDR3aa: CASSQDPLSSTDTQYF

abundance: -
d_gene: TRBD2
j_gene: TRBJ2-2
v_gene: TRBV27
CDR3nt: TGTGCCAGCAGTCCTATGGGACTAGCGGGAATTTCGAACACCGGGGAGCTGTTTTTT
CDR3aa: CASSPMGLAGISNTGELFF

abundance: -
d_gene: -
j_gene: TRBJ2-5
v_gene: TRBV19
CDR3nt: TGTGCCAGTAGTTTCAGATCCACTAGTATCGTGGAGACCCAGTACTTC
CDR3aa: CASSFRSTSIVETQYF

abundance: -
d_gene: -
j_gene: TRBJ2-6
v_gene: TRBV19
CDR3nt: TGTGCCATCTCGCGGGGTCACTCTGGGGCCAACGTCCTGACTTTC
CDR3aa: CAISRGHSGANVLTF

abundance: -
d_gene: TRBD2
j_gene: TRBJ2-3
v_gene: TRBV10-3
CDR3nt: TGTGCCATCAGTTCTGAGACTAGCGGGGACGGTACGCAGTATTTT
CDR3aa: CAISSETSGDGTQYF

abundance: -
d_gene: TRBD1
j_gene: TRBJ1-5
v_gene: TRBV19
CDR3nt: TGTGCCAGTACATTTCTAGGACAGGGAAGATTTCAGCCCCAGCATTTT
CDR3aa: CASTFLGQGRFQPQHF

abundance: -
d_gene: -
j_gene: TRBJ1-1
v_gene: TRBV7-9
CDR3nt: TGTGCCAGCAGCCTGGCGGCAGAGGTGGCTTTCTTT
CDR3aa: CASSLAAEVAFF

abundance: -
d_gene: TRBD2
j_gene: TRBJ2-3
v_gene: TRBV5-1
CDR3nt: TGCGCCAGCAGCTTGGTAGCGGGGACGGCAGATACGCAGTATTTT
CDR3aa: CASSLVAGTADTQYF

abundance: -
d_gene: TRBD1
j_gene: TRBJ1-1
v_gene: TRBV27
CDR3nt: TGTGCCAGCCAAAAACCGGGACAGGGGGCGAACACTGAAGCTTTCTTT
CDR3aa: CASQKPGQGANTEAFF

abundance: once
d_gene: -
j_gene: TRBJ2-7
v_gene: TRBV6-5
CDR3nt: TGTGCCAGCAGTTACGGAGGGGGCGCCTACGAGCAGTACTTC
CDR3aa: CASSYGGGAYEQYF

abundance: -
d_gene: TRBD2
j_gene: TRBJ2-7
v_gene: TRBV27
CDR3nt: TGTGCCAGCAGCGCCCGAGCGGGGGGGACCTACGAGCAGTACTTC
CDR3aa: CASSARAGGTYEQYF